This T cell receptor (beta chain) was identified in a study of beta chain features in type 1 diabetes (dated by TCRdb to between 2018 and 2020). General notes on the study: Mean age, gender distribution, total cell number and subset yield did not differ between patients and healthy donors. A total of around 110,000,000 sorted cells were examined across all samples, and RNA yield correlated strongly with the number of cells per subset. In the study, TCRB repertoires of sorted circulating CD4+ T cell subsets from recently diagnosed type 1 diabetes patients were compared with those of matched healthy donors. Regulatory and stem cell-like memory subsets were obtained from only 8 patients and roughly eight healthy donors, while naive and central memory subsets were obtained from all 28 donors. Points the paper makes about the study in general: Patients with type 1 diabetes made fewer insertions and deleted more nucleotides at VDJ recombination sites, implying thymic rearrangement abnormalities. Naive, central memory and regulatory TCRB repertoires appeared to be more similar among patients than among healthy donors. Type 1 diabetes patients showed a moderate but significant shortening of TCRB CDR3 length in all four CD4+ subsets. Sequencing cDNA rather than genomic DNA could over-represent highly expressing activated cells, although activation and CD3 levels did not differ between groups. Because small numbers of individuals were included in the HLA sub-analyses, any influence of HLA type on TCRB rearrangement was left unresolved. Shorter templates might be favored by PCR, yet because patient and control samples were amplified and corrected together, any such skew would affect both groups equally.

Each donor gave one peripheral blood draw, approximately 0.11 L on average, collected into heparinised tubes. Naive, central memory, regulatory and stem cell-like memory CD4+ T cells were sorted on a BD FACSAria II using a panel including CD45RO, CCR7, CD25, CD127, CD95 and CD27. Purity was above 98% for every sorted population. Right away, PBMCs were isolated by Lymphoprep density gradient centrifugation and were stained directly, with no culture step. Samples were stained and sorted in pairs, with one healthy donor and one patient per experiment, so that batch effects were minimized. The entire amount of isolated RNA was reverse transcribed using the High Capacity cDNA Reverse Transcription Kit, so the sequenced TCRB transcripts were expressed ones. Naive, central memory and regulatory T cell samples underwent deep immunoSEQ sequencing, averaging about 3.57 million total reads per sample. After sorted cells were lysed in RLT buffer, RNA was extracted with DNase-treated RNeasy Micro or Mini kits, with the choice depending on cell number. To prevent cross-contamination, each cell subset was processed individually, whereas patient and healthy donor samples were processed jointly. The immunoSEQ multiplex PCR was used to amplify TCRB sequences from cDNA, yielding 87-bp fragments that span the CDR3 region. Sequencing of the amplicons was performed on the Illumina HiSeq platform. Turning to the authors' computational methods: PCR bias was computationally corrected using synthetic template baselines, reads within Hamming distance 2 were collapsed, and singletons that could not be merged were discarded. Reads were aligned against IMGT so that V, D and J genes, CDR3 length and insertions or deletions at six rearrangement sites could be assigned. Clonotype counts were normalized to sorted cell number within each subset before computing true diversity and Gini coefficients with the tcR R package. Repertoire sharing was quantified using the overlap coefficient calculated on TCRB nucleotide sequences. The clones in this table, taken by TCRdb from immuneACCESS, are in-frame only. Not every clone is retained; where verified, under half of the shortfall comes from an unresolved V gene, and the cause of the rest is unknown. Clonal size and the V and J genes are those of that table, whereas D and trimming came from the DNA. The sample table holds over 150,000 clones, of which around 8.5% were seen once. The ten most abundant clones make up 0.65% of the sample.

As regards this clone: Its specific antigen is unknown. No qualities accompany the bases; no much larger clone lies one base away.

The sequencing sample was made of central memory CD4+ T cells from blood. This TCR was sampled from a man between 18 and 29 years old in good health.

The CDR3 reads CASSQDRSPTREQYF. The bases read TGCGCCAGCAGCCAAGACCGATCTCCTACCCGGGAGCAGTACTTC. This receptor chain uses TRBV4-3 and TRBJ2-7; confidence is insufficient to name the D gene. The CDR3, cysteine through phenylalanine, is 15 amino acids long. The only DNA kept is the CDR3, 45 bases in frame from the first base. CDR1 and CDR2, per the germline V gene, are LGHNA and YSLEER. At the junction V is shortened by 0 bases and J by 7 bases, with 16 bases in between.